What follows are 22 T cell receptor beta chains derived from one specimen sequenced in a study of shared clonotypes between healthy human individuals. Sequenced by immunoSEQ multiplex PCR; TCRdb stores in-frame clones only, minus some. The table includes approximately 1.5 million clones, 95% to 99% detected once. Sequenced input: naive CD4+ T cells sorted from blood. Subset noted: CD45RA+ positively selected. Receptors originate from a man aged 25-45 years in good health.

The rearrangement links TRBV14 to TRBJ2-2; the D gene is possibly TRBD1 (6 bases). The germline CDR1 and CDR2 sequences are SGHDN and FVKESK. The CDR3 runs 16 residues. The V and J ends lost 1 base and 6 bases respectively, with 15 bases between them. DNA of the CDR3: TGTGCCAGCAGCCAAGTACAGGGTTTGTTCGCCGGGGAGCTGTTTTTT. Amino acids: CASSQVQGLFAGELFF.

The DNA of the CDR3 is TGTGCCAGCGCGGGACCCGACTCCTACAATGAGCAGTTCTTC. This sequence encodes CASAGPDSYNEQFF. The chain employs TRBV6-6 and TRBJ2-1; D may be TRBD2 (6 bases). V lost 8 bases and J 0 bases, leaving 11 bases between the germline ends. The CDR3 is made up of 14 amino acids. Germline V lookup: CDR1 MNHNY, CDR2 SVGAGI (reference sequence).

J is TRBJ2-3 and V is TRBV14; D is unclear. The length of the CDR3 is 17 residues. The V gene lost 0 bases and the J gene lost 4 bases, with 17 bases spanning the gap. Germline-derived CDR1 and CDR2 are SGHDN and FVKESK. The chain's CDR3 is CASSQDATLSRSDTQYF. The CDR3 DNA reads as TGTGCCAGCAGCCAAGATGCCACGCTCTCTAGGTCAGATACGCAGTATTTT.

The chain couples TRBV10-1 to TRBJ2-3, with unresolved D. CDR3 size: 13 residues. CDR1 and CDR2 (germline): WNHNN, SYGVQD (reference sequence). V lost 6 bases to trimming and J lost 3 bases, with 10 bases between them. The DNA of the CDR3 is TGCGCCAGCAGCGCCGAGAATACAGATACGCAGTATTTT. This gives the protein CASSAENTDTQYF.

This chain connects TRBV7-2 to TRBJ2-2; tentatively, D is TRBD1 (5 bases). Per the germline V gene, CDR1 is SGHTA and CDR2 is FQGNSA. This CDR3 contains 12 residues. Trimming stripped 6 bases from V and 6 bases from J, with 8 bases between. The CDR3 bases are TGTGCCAGCAGGTCAGGGCCCGGGGAGCTGTTTTTT. Protein: CASRSGPGELFF. Full variable domain (remainder filled in from reference TRBV7-2 and TRBJ2-2): GAGVSQSPSNKVTEKGKDVELRCDPISGHTALYWYRQSLGQGLEFLIYFQGNSAPDKSGLPSDRFSAERTGGSVSTLTIQRTQQEDSAVYLCASRSGPGELFFGEGSRLTVL.

The V gene is TRBV11-2, the J gene TRBJ2-5; D is ambiguous. Deletions cut 0 bases from V and 2 bases from J, with 10 bases between. CDR1 is SGHAT, CDR2 FQNNGV, per germline. CDR3 length equals 15 residues. CDR3 DNA: TGTGCCAGCAGCTTAGACTTTGGGCCACAAGAGACCCAGTACTTC. This codes for CASSLDFGPQETQYF.

The rearrangement uses TRBV9 and TRBJ2-1, with 7 bases identical to TRBD2. Germline V lookup: CDR1 SGDLS, CDR2 YYNGEE. CDR3 length: 16 residues. V gave up 4 bases and J gave up 0 bases; unmatched junction bases: 7. The chain's CDR3 is CASSPWGGSSYNEQFF. CDR3 coding DNA: TGTGCCAGCAGCCCCTGGGGGGGGAGCTCCTACAATGAGCAGTTCTTC.

The chain couples TRBV18 to TRBJ2-7; TRBD1 aligns across 9 bases. V dropped 4 bases and J dropped 5; count of bases not matched to a gene: 0. Germline CDR1 is KGHSH and CDR2 is LQKENI. The CDR3 is 12 residues long. The DNA for the CDR3 is TGTGCCAGCTCACGGACAGGGGACGAGCAGTACTTC. Its protein is CASSRTGDEQYF.

In DNA form, the CDR3 reads TGTGCCAGCTCTCCCACGACTAGAGGCGCCTACTCCTACGAGCAGTACTTC. It translates to CASSPTTRGAYSYEQYF. This chain uses TRBV18 with TRBJ2-7; D might be TRBD2 (6 bases). Trimming took 6 bases from V and 0 from J, leaving 21 bases between them. This CDR3 comprises 17 residues. Germline V gene data show CDR1 as KGHSH and CDR2 as LQKENI.

On this clone: Different DNA sequences within this sample yield the same CDR3. V and J are TRBV5-4 and TRBJ2-2, with a possible D match to TRBD1 (5 bases). The CDR3 length is 14 residues. V was pared by 2 bases and J by 1 base, with 6 bases between. Per the germline V gene, CDR1 is SGHNT and CDR2 is YYREEE (reference sequence). CDR3 in amino acids: CASSFGQNTGELFF. CDR3 bases: TGTGCCAGCAGCTTCGGACAGAACACCGGGGAGCTGTTTTTT.

J is TRBJ1-1 and V is TRBV11-1; TRBD1 is a possible D gene (6 bases). CDR1 is SGHAT, CDR2 FQDESV, per germline (reference sequence). The CDR3 has 13 residues. V was cut by 5 bases and J by 6 bases, with 13 bases left in between. The CDR3 is CASSLSQGPEAFF. The CDR3 nucleotides read TGTGCCAGCAGCCTCTCACAGGGTCCTGAAGCTTTCTTT.

This sequence joins TRBV5-6 and TRBJ2-7, with 11 bases identical to TRBD2. The CDR3 extends over 15 amino acids. CDR1 is SGHDT, CDR2 YYEEEE, per germline. With V trimmed by 5 bases and J by 3 bases, 7 bases remained unmatched. The CDR3 DNA reads as TGTGCCAGCAGACCTCTAGCGGGAGGTCGCTACGAGCAGTACTTC. This codes for CASRPLAGGRYEQYF.

The genes are TRBV2 and TRBJ1-2; no reliable D call. Per the germline V gene, CDR1 is SNHLY and CDR2 is FYNNEI. Trimming took 6 bases from V and 7 from J, leaving 6 bases between them. The CDR3 extends over 10 amino acids. The CDR3 reads CASRLGGYTF. The CDR3 DNA is TGTGCCAGCAGGCTAGGTGGCTACACCTTC.

The chain links TRBV28 to TRBJ2-5; 8 positions match TRBD1. CDR1 is MDHEN and CDR2 is SYDVKM in the germline V gene. The CDR3 contains 15 residues. V was pared by 5 bases and J by 2 bases, with 7 bases of the junction left unmatched. CDR3 coding DNA: TGTGCCAGCAGTCCGGACAGGGTTAAACAAGAGACCCAGTACTTC. Amino acids: CASSPDRVKQETQYF.

Note on this clone: Other nucleotide sequences from this sample produce the same CDR3. V is TRBV5-4 and J is TRBJ2-7; the match to TRBD1 covers 7 bases. CDR1 and CDR2 (germline): SGHNT, YYREEE (reference sequence). V lost 3 bases, J lost 2 bases, and 2 bases stayed unmatched. CDR3 length equals 13 residues. The CDR3 DNA follows: TGTGCCAGCAGCTCCGACAGGGCCTACGAGCAGTACTTC. Translation gives CASSSDRAYEQYF.

This chain uses TRBV5-1 with TRBJ2-1; 7 positions agree with TRBD1. V shed 0 bases and J 0 bases; nucleotides not matched to a gene: 3. This CDR3 has 16 residues. The germline CDR1 and CDR2 sequences are SGHRS and YFSETQ. The CDR3 spells CASSLATGVSYNEQFF. DNA of the CDR3: TGCGCCAGCAGCTTGGCTACAGGGGTCTCCTACAATGAGCAGTTCTTC.

This rearrangement joins TRBV28 to TRBJ2-4, with 8 bases aligning to TRBD1. The CDR3 runs to 17 residues. Germline V gives CDR1 MDHEN, CDR2 SYDVKM. The J segment lost 1 base and the V segment lost 1 base, leaving 6 bases of the junction unmatched. CDR3 sequence: CASSLSTGVEAKNIQYF. The CDR3 bases are TGTGCCAGCAGTTTATCGACAGGGGTCGAGGCCAAAAACATTCAGTACTTC.

The chain joins TRBV29-1 to TRBJ2-2; the match to TRBD1 covers 7 bases. V was pared by 2 bases and J by 7 bases, with 7 bases of the junction left unmatched. Per germline, CDR1 SQVTM and CDR2 ANQGSEA. This CDR3 is built from 14 residues. In nucleotides, the CDR3 is TGCAGCGTTGAATCCACAGGGGTGGGCGGGGAGCTGTTTTTT. It yields the protein CSVESTGVGGELFF.

The gene calls are TRBV6-1 and TRBJ1-5, with TRBD1 matching 7 bases. The ends lost 7 bases at V and 10 bases at J; junction bases unmatched: 16. The CDR3 spans 15 residues. The germline V gene has CDR1 MNHNS and CDR2 SASEGT. This CDR3 reads CASTTLGTVSSPQHF. Written as DNA, the CDR3 is TGTGCCAGCACCACCCTTGGGACAGTTAGCAGTCCCCAGCATTTT.

This clone was seen a single time. In DNA form, the CDR3 reads TGTGCCAGCAGGACAGGGGTAGGGAGATTAGCGGGAGAGTCCTACAATGAGCAGTTCTTC. Translation gives CASRTGVGRLAGESYNEQFF. The genes are TRBV27 and TRBJ2-1, with D possibly being TRBD2 (9 bases). This CDR3 has 20 amino acids. Germline V gene data show CDR1 as MNHEY and CDR2 as SMNVEV (reference sequence). The V and J ends lost 6 bases and 1 base respectively, with 28 bases between them.

This chain uses TRBV9 with TRBJ2-5; perhaps TRBD1 as D (6 bases). The CDR3 spans 14 residues. The germline V gene has CDR1 SGDLS and CDR2 YYNGEE. Trimming pared 0 bases from V and 9 bases from J, leaving 15 bases between. CDR3 in amino acids: CASSVVGQSEAQYF. The CDR3 DNA sequence: TGTGCCAGCAGCGTAGTTGGACAGAGCGAGGCCCAGTACTTC. The full variable domain, with the rest looked up from reference TRBV9 and TRBJ2-5, is DSGVTQTPKHLITATGQRVTLRCSPRSGDLSVYWYQQSLDQGLQFLIQYYNGEERAKGNILERFSAQQFPDLHSELNLSSLELGDSALYFCASSVVGQSEAQYFGPGTRLLVL.

The chain joins TRBV4-1 to TRBJ2-1; 12 bases are shared with TRBD1. The CDR3 has 15 amino acids. Trimming took 3 bases from V and 9 from J; bases not matched to a gene: 6. The germline gives CDR1 MGHRA, CDR2 YSYEKL. The CDR3, as DNA: TGCGCCAGCAGCCACCCGGGACAGGGGGCAACTGAGCAGTTCTTC. Its translation: CASSHPGQGATEQFF.